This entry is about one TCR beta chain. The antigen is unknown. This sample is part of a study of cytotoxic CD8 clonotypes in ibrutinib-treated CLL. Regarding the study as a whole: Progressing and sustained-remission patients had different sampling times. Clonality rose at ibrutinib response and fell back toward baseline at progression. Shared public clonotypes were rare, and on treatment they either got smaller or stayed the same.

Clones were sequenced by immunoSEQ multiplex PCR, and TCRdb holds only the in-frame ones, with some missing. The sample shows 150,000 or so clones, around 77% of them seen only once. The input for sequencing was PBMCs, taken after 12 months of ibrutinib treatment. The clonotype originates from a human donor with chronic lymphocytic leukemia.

In DNA, the CDR3 is TGTGCCAGCAGCTTCGGAGCGGGGGCCCCCGGTGAGCAGTTCTTC. Translating gives CASSFGAGAPGEQFF. The rearrangement joins TRBV7-8 to TRBJ2-1; TRBD2 agrees at 8 bases. CDR3 length: 15 residues. Looked up from germline, CDR1 is SGHVS and CDR2 is FQNEAQ. The trim removed 3 bases at V and 9 bases at J, leaving 10 bases unmatched.